The 27 T cell receptor beta chains in this list originate from one sample, sequenced in a study. TCRdb reprocessed the RT-PCR reads with MiXCR, giving one entry per CDR3 protein. The data show approximately 720,000 distinct CDR3 sequences, 13% to 15% seen once. The specimen was memory CD4+ T cells from blood. The receptors originated from a female donor in good health, serving as a healthy control.

V is TRBV29-1 and J is TRBJ2-1; 10 bases are a match to TRBD1. This CDR3 is 16 amino acids long. V gave up 1 base and J gave up 4 bases; unmatched junction bases: 7. Germline CDR1 reads SQVTM; CDR2 reads ANQGSEA. The chain's CDR3 is CSVEAPGTGVYNEQFF. The CDR3 DNA reads TGCAGCGTTGAAGCGCCCGGGACAGGGGTATACAATGAGCAGTTCTTC.

This clonotype was observed a few times. The genes are TRBV7-2 and TRBJ2-3, with D possibly being TRBD2 (7 bases). The V gene lost 6 bases and the J gene lost 0 bases, with 16 bases spanning the gap. In germline, CDR1 is SGHTA, CDR2 FQGNSA. The CDR3 sequence is 16 residues long. CDR3 in amino acids: CASRYDSGTSTDTQYF. In nucleotides, the CDR3 is TGTGCCAGCAGATACGACAGCGGGACAAGCACAGATACGCAGTATTTT. The whole variable domain, filled in from reference TRBV7-2 and TRBJ2-3, reads GAGVSQSPSNKVTEKGKDVELRCDPISGHTALYWYRQSLGQGLEFLIYFQGNSAPDKSGLPSDRFSAERTGGSVSTLTIQRTQQEDSAVYLCASRYDSGTSTDTQYFGPGTRLTVL.

This clonotype was detected many times. The V call is TRBV12-3 or TRBV12-4, the J call TRBJ1-2; the D is unclear. Between the trimmed V and J ends, which lost 1 base and 1 base, there was a span of 7 bases. The CDR3 contains 14 residues. CDR3 in DNA: TGTGCCAGCAGTTTAGGGCCCTTTAACTATGGCTACACCTTC. Amino acid sequence: CASSLGPFNYGYTF.

In its sample, this clonotype was seen a few times. J is TRBJ2-1 and V is TRBV3-1; D gene ambiguous. In germline, CDR1 is LGHDT, CDR2 YNNKEL (reference sequence). CDR3 length: 15 residues. Deletions cut 0 bases from V and 10 bases from J, with 16 bases between. CDR3 in amino acids: CASSQDRSLSGEQFF. The DNA of the CDR3 is TGTGCCAGCAGCCAAGATAGGTCACTATCGGGCGAGCAGTTCTTC.

The chain links TRBV28 to TRBJ2-1; the match to TRBD1 covers 12 bases. CDR1 is MDHEN, CDR2 SYDVKM, per germline. V lost 4 bases, J lost 0 bases, and 4 bases stayed unmatched. The CDR3 contains 17 residues. This CDR3 is CASSSRDRGLSYNEQFF. The CDR3 bases are TGTGCCAGCAGTTCCCGGGACAGGGGGCTCTCCTACAATGAGCAGTTCTTC. The full variable domain, its missing parts supplied by reference TRBV28 and TRBJ2-1, is DVKVTQSSRYLVKRTGEKVFLECVQDMDHENMFWYRQDPGLGLRLIYFSYDVKMKEKGDIPEGYSVSREKKERFSLILESASTNQTSMYLCASSSRDRGLSYNEQFFGPGTRLTVL.

This clonotype appeared many times. The V call is TRBV7-2, the J call TRBJ1-2, with D perhaps TRBD1 (5 bases). CDR1 is SGHTA, CDR2 FQGNSA, per germline. The CDR3 covers 14 residues. Trimming took 5 bases from V and 8 from J, leaving 18 bases between them. The CDR3 reads CASSRRGGSEGYTF. Here the CDR3 DNA reads TGTGCCAGCAGCAGACGTGGGGGGTCGGAAGGCTACACCTTC. Looking up the rest from reference TRBV7-2 and TRBJ1-2 gives the full variable domain: GAGVSQSPSNKVTEKGKDVELRCDPISGHTALYWYRQSLGQGLEFLIYFQGNSAPDKSGLPSDRFSAERTGGSVSTLTIQRTQQEDSAVYLCASSRRGGSEGYTFGSGTRLTVV.

This clonotype was detected many times. The CDR3 here is CASSPVQGQGTLRAFF. The CDR3 nucleotides read TGTGCCAGCAGTCCCGTCCAAGGACAGGGGACCCTGAGAGCTTTCTTT. V gene TRBV27 combines with J gene TRBJ1-1; 9 bases align to TRBD1. V dropped 5 bases and J dropped 10; count of bases not matched to a gene: 17. The CDR3 is 16 amino acids. Per germline, CDR1 MNHEY and CDR2 SMNVEV (reference sequence).

The CDR3 sequence: CASSYREGGAGELFF. DNA for the CDR3: TGCGCCAGCAGCTACAGGGAAGGTGGGGCCGGGGAGCTGTTTTTT. V is TRBV4-1 and J is TRBJ2-2; D is perhaps TRBD1 (6 bases). V lost 5 bases, J lost 6 bases, and 16 bases lay in between. The CDR3 covers 15 residues. Germline loops: CDR1 MGHRA, CDR2 YSYEKL.

The rearrangement links TRBV5-1 to TRBJ1-4; D is ambiguous. The CDR3 is 16 amino acids. Trimming left V 3 bases short and J 4 bases short, with 16 bases between. The germline V gene encodes CDR1 SGHRS and CDR2 YFSETQ. CDR3 coding DNA: TGCGCCAGCAGCTCGGATGGGGTGAACAGTAATGAAAAACTGTTTTTT. It codes for CASSSDGVNSNEKLFF.

The J gene is TRBJ1-3, the V gene TRBV6-2 or TRBV6-3; possible D gene TRBD1, 6 bases. The CDR3 contains 18 residues. V was shortened by 6 bases and J by 0 bases, with 21 bases between the two germline ends. Germline V gives CDR1 MNHEY, CDR2 SVGEGT. CDR3 region: CASSNLIGQTSSGNTIYF. The DNA for the CDR3 is TGTGCCAGCAGCAATTTGATTGGACAGACCTCCTCTGGAAACACCATATATTTT.

This clonotype was seen once. The chain has TRBV14 and TRBJ2-7; D unresolved. The CDR3 length is 13 residues. CDR1 is SGHDN and CDR2 is FVKESK in the germline V gene. Trimming took off 4 bases at V and 6 bases at J, with 13 bases between the two ends. CDR3 in DNA: TGTGCCAGCAGCCCGCTATGGGGTCTCGAGCAGTACTTC. As protein: CASSPLWGLEQYF.

In DNA, the CDR3 is TGCAGTGCTAGAGATTCAGGACTAGCGGGTGATGAGCAGTTCTTC. Protein sequence: CSARDSGLAGDEQFF. The chain uses TRBV20-1 and TRBJ2-1; TRBD2 matches at 11 bases. Germline CDR1 DFQATT, CDR2 SNEGSKA (reference sequence). The CDR3 covers 15 residues. J was trimmed by 8 bases and V by 0 bases; bases with no gene match: 6.

The CDR3 protein is CASRTPGPVYEQFF. The CDR3 DNA reads as TGTGCCAGCAGGACTCCGGGACCCGTCTATGAGCAGTTCTTC. This chain connects TRBV28 to TRBJ2-1, with D perhaps assigned TRBD1 or TRBD2 (5 bases each). This CDR3 is 14 amino acids long. V was cut by 6 bases and J by 8 bases, with 17 bases left in between. Germline V gives CDR1 MDHEN, CDR2 SYDVKM. Supplemented by reference TRBV28 and TRBJ2-1, the full variable domain reads DVKVTQSSRYLVKRTGEKVFLECVQDMDHENMFWYRQDPGLGLRLIYFSYDVKMKEKGDIPEGYSVSREKKERFSLILESASTNQTSMYLCASRTPGPVYEQFFGPGTRLTVL.

This clonotype was found many times. The chain links TRBV20-1 to TRBJ2-7; D perhaps matches TRBD1 (6 bases). This CDR3 is built from 14 residues. V was shortened by 6 bases and J by 6 bases, with 21 bases between the two germline ends. Germline V lookup: CDR1 DFQATT, CDR2 SNEGSKA (reference sequence). For the CDR3, the DNA is TGCAGTGCAAATCGGGACAACAAACCGGGCGAGCAGTACTTC. It is translated as CSANRDNKPGEQYF.

This clonotype came up a few times. The V gene is TRBV7-2, the J gene TRBJ2-4, with TRBD2 identical over 7 bases. The CDR3 runs to 14 residues. Germline CDR1 reads SGHTA; CDR2 reads FQGNSA. V shed 5 bases, J shed 3 bases, and the junction held 4 bases outside the gene matches. The CDR3 nucleotides are TGTGCCAGCAGCCTGCCGGGGGGCAAAAACATTCAGTACTTC. Translating gives CASSLPGGKNIQYF.

This clonotype was observed many times. The genes are TRBV11-2 and TRBJ2-7, with TRBD1 identical over 8 bases. The CDR3 is 15 residues long. V shed 3 bases and J 5 bases; nucleotides not matched to a gene: 9. Germline V CDR1 and CDR2: SGHAT, FQNNGV. The chain's CDR3 is CASSFAGGASHEQYF. The DNA for the CDR3 is TGTGCCAGCAGCTTCGCAGGGGGCGCAAGCCACGAGCAGTACTTC. The whole variable domain, filled in from reference TRBV11-2 and TRBJ2-7, reads EAGVAQSPRYKIIEKRQSVAFWCNPISGHATLYWYQQILGQGPKLLIQFQNNGVVDDSQLPKDRFSAERLKGVDSTLKIQPAKLEDSAVYLCASSFAGGASHEQYFGPGTRLTVT.

This chain joins TRBV28 and TRBJ1-2; D unclear. This CDR3 comprises 11 residues. The ends were cut back, 5 bases at V and 8 bases at J, with 9 bases in the middle. Germline V CDR1 and CDR2: MDHEN, SYDVKM. CDR3 nucleotides: TGTGCCAGCAGTCGTGCCCGGGGCTACACCTTC. Translated, it gives CASSRARGYTF.

The rearrangement links TRBV20-1 to TRBJ2-5, with D uncertain. CDR3 length equals 14 residues. The germline V and J ends were trimmed by 0 bases and 9 bases, with 17 bases remaining between them. CDR1 is DFQATT, CDR2 SNEGSKA, per germline (reference sequence). CDR3 loop: CSARDMGTGEAQYF. CDR3 coding DNA: TGCAGTGCTAGAGATATGGGCACCGGAGAAGCCCAGTACTTC.

The chain links TRBV20-1 to TRBJ1-2, with a possible D match to TRBD1 (5 bases). The germline gives CDR1 DFQATT, CDR2 SNEGSKA (reference sequence). The CDR3 loop spans 15 amino acids. V lost 3 bases to trimming and J lost 5 bases, with 19 bases between them. CDR3 sequence reads: CSASRAQVKGYGYTF. As DNA, the CDR3 is TGCAGTGCTAGTCGCGCGCAGGTTAAGGGGTATGGCTACACCTTC.

V usage is TRBV27 and J usage is TRBJ2-5; 7 positions match TRBD2. The CDR3 runs 17 residues. J was trimmed by 2 bases and V by 2 bases; bases with no gene match: 11. CDR1 is MNHEY and CDR2 is SMNVEV in the germline V gene (reference sequence). The CDR3 region has the DNA TGTGCCAGCAGTTTAGATCCGACTAGCAATCTGCAAGAGACCCAGTACTTC. Translation gives CASSLDPTSNLQETQYF.

This clonotype came up a few times. CDR3 sequence (DNA): TGCAGTGCTAGAGCTGGACAGATAAATCAGCCCCAGCATTTT. Translated, it gives CSARAGQINQPQHF. The chain joins TRBV20-1 to TRBJ1-5, with a tentative D call TRBD1 (6 bases). CDR3 length equals 14 residues. CDR1 is DFQATT, CDR2 SNEGSKA, per germline (reference sequence). The V and J ends lost 1 base and 4 bases respectively, with 11 bases between them.

The chain employs TRBV24-1 and TRBJ2-1; D is perhaps TRBD1 or TRBD2 (5 bases each). The CDR3 runs 17 residues. Germline-derived CDR1 and CDR2 are KGHDR and SFDVKD. V was trimmed by 3 bases and J by 3 bases, leaving 17 bases between them. The CDR3 bases are TGTGCCACCAGTGATATCTCCGGGACCCTCGTCTACAATGAGCAGTTCTTC. Translating gives CATSDISGTLVYNEQFF.

The chain is built from TRBV5-6 and TRBJ2-1, with 12 bases aligning to TRBD2. The V gene end was trimmed by 6 bases and the J gene end by 4 bases; junction bases not matched to a gene: 14. This CDR3 region has 18 residues. Germline-derived CDR1 and CDR2 are SGHDT and YYEEEE. CDR3 in amino acids: CASTTGTSGWAFYNEQFF. The CDR3 DNA reads TGTGCCAGCACCACCGGGACTAGCGGGTGGGCTTTTTACAATGAGCAGTTCTTC. The whole variable domain, filled in from reference TRBV5-6 and TRBJ2-1, reads DAGVTQSPTHLIKTRGQQVTLRCSPKSGHDTVSWYQQALGQGPQFIFQYYEEEERQRGNFPDRFSGHQFPNYSSELNVNALLLGDSALYLCASTTGTSGWAFYNEQFFGPGTRLTVL.

J is TRBJ1-1 and V is TRBV2, with 7 bases identical to TRBD1. J lost 0 bases, V lost 4 bases, and 8 bases had no gene match. The CDR3 sequence is 16 residues long. From germline, CDR1 is SNHLY and CDR2 FYNNEI. CDR3 amino acids: CASSVATGRLNTEAFF. CDR3 nucleotide sequence: TGTGCCAGCAGTGTAGCGACAGGGAGATTGAACACTGAAGCTTTCTTT.

This clonotype has ten or more counts. The chain uses TRBV7-2 and TRBJ2-5; the match to TRBD1 covers 10 bases. This CDR3 is built from 17 residues. The germline V gene has CDR1 SGHTA and CDR2 FQGNSA. The junction had 7 bases not matched to a gene; V was cut back by 0 bases and J by 3 bases. This chain's CDR3 is CASSLARPGTGEETQYF. CDR3 DNA sequence: TGTGCCAGCAGCTTAGCGCGACCGGGGACAGGGGAAGAGACCCAGTACTTC.

This clonotype was observed a few times. The germline gene is not matched at one end of the junction; a read error may be the cause. The J gene is TRBJ1-5, the V gene TRBV20-1; D perhaps matches TRBD1 (6 bases). Germline CDR1 and CDR2: DFQATT and SNEGSKA (reference sequence). The CDR3 contains 13 residues. In DNA, the CDR3 is TGCAGTGCTAGAAAGGGGGGAAATCCGCCCCAGCATTTT. Translating gives CSARKGGNPPQHF.

This clonotype was recorded at least ten times. The chain uses TRBV7-2 and TRBJ2-4; no clear D gene. Trimming shortened V by 1 base and J by 7 bases, and 11 bases separated the two germline ends. Germline CDR1 reads SGHTA; CDR2 reads FQGNSA. The CDR3 is 14 residues long. CDR3 sequence reads: CASSLGQGWNIQYF. CDR3 DNA sequence: TGTGCCAGCAGCTTAGGTCAAGGGTGGAACATTCAGTACTTC.